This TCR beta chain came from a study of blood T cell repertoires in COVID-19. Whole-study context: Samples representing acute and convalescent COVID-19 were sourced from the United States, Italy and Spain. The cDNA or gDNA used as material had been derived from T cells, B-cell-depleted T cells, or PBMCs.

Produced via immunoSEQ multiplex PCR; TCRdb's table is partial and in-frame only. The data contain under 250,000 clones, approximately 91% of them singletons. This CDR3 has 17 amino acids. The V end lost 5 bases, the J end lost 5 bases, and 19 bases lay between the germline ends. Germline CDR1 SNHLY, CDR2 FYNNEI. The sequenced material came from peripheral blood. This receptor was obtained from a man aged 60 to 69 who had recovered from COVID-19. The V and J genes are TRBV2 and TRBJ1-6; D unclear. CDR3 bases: TGTGCCAGCAGTATTGAAGTAACGGCAGGTCATAATTCACCCCTCCACTTT. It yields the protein CASSIEVTAGHNSPLHF.